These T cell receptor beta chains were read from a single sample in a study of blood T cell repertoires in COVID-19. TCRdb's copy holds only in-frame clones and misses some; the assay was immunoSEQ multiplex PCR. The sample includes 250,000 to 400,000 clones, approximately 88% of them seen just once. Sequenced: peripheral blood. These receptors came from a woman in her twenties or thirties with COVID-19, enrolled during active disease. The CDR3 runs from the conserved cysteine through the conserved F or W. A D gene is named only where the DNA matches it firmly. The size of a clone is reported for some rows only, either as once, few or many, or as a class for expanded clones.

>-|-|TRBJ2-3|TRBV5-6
TGTGCCAGCAGCGCACCCTCGTTTGCGGTGTCTAGCACAGATACGCAGTATTTT
CASSAPSFAVSSTDTQYF
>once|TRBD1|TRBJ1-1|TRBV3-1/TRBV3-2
TGTGCCAGCAGCCACCACAGGGGGGGGAACACTGAAGCTTTCTTT
CASSHHRGGNTEAFF
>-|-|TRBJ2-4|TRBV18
TGTGCCAGCTCACCACAGCTAGCCAAAAACATTCAGTACTTC
CASSPQLAKNIQYF
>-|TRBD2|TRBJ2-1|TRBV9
TGTGCCAGCAGCGTCAGCGGGGGGGTTTATAATGAGCAGTTCTTC
CASSVSGGVYNEQFF
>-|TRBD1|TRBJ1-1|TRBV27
TGTGCCAGCAGTTTACAGGGGGTGCCTGAAGCTTTCTTT
CASSLQGVPEAFF
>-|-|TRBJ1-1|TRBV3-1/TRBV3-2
TGTGCCAGCAGCCAAGTCGGGGTTAACACTGAAGCTTTCTTT
CASSQVGVNTEAFF
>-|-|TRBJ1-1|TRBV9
TGTGCCAGCAGCGTAAGGCAGGGAGGAATGAACACTGAAGCTTTCTTT
CASSVRQGGMNTEAFF
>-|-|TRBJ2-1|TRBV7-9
TGTGCCAGCAGCCCCCCGGGATTAAACGACAATGAGCAGTTCTTC
CASSPPGLNDNEQFF
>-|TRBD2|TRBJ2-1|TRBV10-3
TGTGCCATCAGTGGGAGCGGGGGGGCCACTGAGCAGTTCTTC
CAISGSGGATEQFF
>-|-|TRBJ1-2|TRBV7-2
TGTGCCAGCAGCTTAGGGAGGTACTATGGCTACACCTTC
CASSLGRYYGYTF
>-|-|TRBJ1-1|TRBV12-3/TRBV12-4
TGTGCCAGCAGTTCGTCAGTGAACACTGAAGCTTTCTTT
CASSSSVNTEAFF